Each of the 18 T cell receptor beta chains below was sequenced from the same sample in a study of OX40 agonist ivuxolimab in advanced cancers. This table comes from immunoSEQ multiplex PCR, and its TCRdb copy is limited to in-frame clones, with some not included. The table has roughly 80,000 clones, approximately 85% seen once. Material: CD4+ or CD8+ T cells sorted from blood, obtained in a trial of the OX40 agonist ivuxolimab. The receptors stem from an adult with an advanced solid tumor such as melanoma, head and neck, liver or kidney cancer.

The chain links TRBV28 to TRBJ2-6; tentative D call: TRBD1 (6 bases). The V gene lost 3 bases and the J gene lost 0 bases, with 6 bases spanning the gap. This CDR3 is 15 amino acids long. Germline CDR1 and CDR2: MDHEN and SYDVKM. The CDR3 DNA follows: TGTGCCAGCAGTTTCAGGGGCTCTGGGGCCAACGTCCTGACTTTC. Amino acid sequence: CASSFRGSGANVLTF.

The chain is built from TRBV7-8 and TRBJ1-5; 7 bases line up with TRBD1. With V trimmed by 1 base and J by 4 bases, 4 bases remained unmatched. The CDR3 totals 15 residues. The germline CDR1 and CDR2 sequences are SGHVS and FQNEAQ. Here the CDR3 reads CASSLVGQLNQPQHF. The CDR3 DNA reads as TGTGCCAGCAGCTTAGTGGGACAGTTGAATCAGCCCCAGCATTTT.

J is TRBJ2-7 and V is TRBV11-2; D uncertain. V lost 3 bases to trimming and J lost 6 bases, with 9 bases between them. The V gene's germline CDR1 is SGHAT and CDR2 FQNNGV. The CDR3 covers 12 residues. CDR3 sequence reads: CASSFGRAEQYF. The CDR3 region has the DNA TGTGCCAGCAGCTTTGGCCGGGCCGAGCAGTACTTC.

This sequence joins TRBV5-3 and TRBJ2-2; 8 bases line up with TRBD2. TRBV5-3 is an ORF, with its function uncertain. With V trimmed by 3 bases and J by 4 bases, 8 bases remained unmatched. CDR3 length: 16 residues. Here the CDR3 reads CARSSPGLASTGELFF. CDR3 nucleotide sequence: TGTGCCAGAAGCTCACCTGGACTAGCCAGCACCGGGGAGCTGTTTTTT.

V is TRBV21-1 and J is TRBJ2-7; the D call in the table, TRBD2, was not verified against the DNA. TRBV21-1 is noted as a pseudogene. The CDR3 contains 18 residues. CDR3 sequence (DNA): TGTGCCAGCAGCAAATCTCCCCAACGACTACGCCCTTCCTACGAGCAGTACTTC. Its protein product is CASSKSPQRLRPSYEQYF.

The chain has TRBV29-1 and TRBJ2-2, with TRBD1 identical over 7 bases. Per germline, CDR1 SQVTM and CDR2 ANQGSEA. The CDR3 is 14 amino acids. J lost 0 bases, V lost 6 bases, and 4 bases had no gene match. The CDR3 DNA follows: TGCAGCGTCCTGGGGACAGCGAACACCGGGGAGCTGTTTTTT. Protein product: CSVLGTANTGELFF.

The rearrangement uses TRBV10-3 and TRBJ2-4; D is perhaps TRBD1 or TRBD2 (5 bases each). Between the trimmed V and J ends, which lost 2 bases and 9 bases, there was a span of 17 bases. CDR3 length equals 15 residues. CDR1 ENHRY and CDR2 SYGVKD come from the germline V gene. CDR3 sequence reads: CAISEQDTRGSIQYF. CDR3 nucleotide sequence: TGTGCCATCAGTGAGCAGGACACTCGAGGGTCCATTCAGTACTTC.

V gene TRBV18 combines with J gene TRBJ1-1; TRBD1 agrees at 7 bases. The CDR3 sequence is 16 residues long. The junction had 5 bases not matched to a gene; V was cut back by 1 base and J by 0 bases. Germline assignment: CDR1 KGHSH and CDR2 LQKENI. The CDR3 DNA is TGTGCCAGCTCACCACTTCCTCAGGGGGTGAACACTGAAGCTTTCTTT. Its translation is CASSPLPQGVNTEAFF.

The V call is TRBV2, the J call TRBJ2-7; D may correspond to TRBD1 or TRBD2 (5 bases each). Trimming cost V 11 bases and J 1 base, with 12 bases left between them. CDR3 size: 12 residues. Germline assignment: CDR1 SNHLY and CDR2 FYNNEI. CDR3 in amino acids: CASRGDSYEQYF. In nucleotides, the CDR3 is TGTGCCTCTCGAGGGGATTCCTACGAGCAGTACTTC.

The rearrangement uses TRBV11-2 and TRBJ1-1; D is unresolved. The germline V and J ends were trimmed by 3 bases and 6 bases, with 14 bases remaining between them. The CDR3 spans 14 residues. Germline-derived CDR1 and CDR2 are SGHAT and FQNNGV. CDR3 region: CASSFFQAVAEAFF. For the CDR3, the DNA is TGTGCCAGCAGCTTTTTCCAAGCGGTCGCTGAAGCTTTCTTT. Full variable domain (rest looked up from reference TRBV11-2 and TRBJ1-1): EAGVAQSPRYKIIEKRQSVAFWCNPISGHATLYWYQQILGQGPKLLIQFQNNGVVDDSQLPKDRFSAERLKGVDSTLKIQPAKLEDSAVYLCASSFFQAVAEAFFGQGTRLTVV.

This clone has a handful of counts. The J gene is TRBJ2-7, the V gene TRBV2, with TRBD1 matching 10 bases. This CDR3 has 14 amino acids. The germline CDR1 and CDR2 sequences are SNHLY and FYNNEI. Trimming removed 7 bases from V and 3 bases from J; junction bases left unmatched: 6. The CDR3, as DNA: TGTGCCAGCATCAAGGACAGGGGGATCTACGAGCAGTACTTC. The encoded protein is CASIKDRGIYEQYF.

The chain recombines TRBV5-1 with TRBJ2-2, with D possibly TRBD1 on 5 matching bases. The germline V gene encodes CDR1 SGHRS and CDR2 YFSETQ. Trimming removed 0 bases at V and 4 bases at J, with 10 bases between. The CDR3 totals 15 residues. The CDR3: CASSLVGVSTGELFF. CDR3 DNA: TGCGCCAGCAGCTTGGTAGGGGTCAGCACCGGGGAGCTGTTTTTT.

This clone was seen a handful of times. The chain couples TRBV18 to TRBJ1-6, with 9 bases fitting TRBD1. The junction had 4 bases not matched to a gene; V was cut back by 3 bases and J by 10 bases. This CDR3 is built from 14 residues. Germline loops: CDR1 KGHSH, CDR2 LQKENI. The DNA of the CDR3 is TGTGCCAGCTCACCCGACAGGGGGGGATCACCCCTCCACTTT. The encoded protein is CASSPDRGGSPLHF.

The chain couples TRBV27 to TRBJ2-5, with D maybe TRBD2 (6 bases). Deletions cut 9 bases from V and 4 bases from J, with 30 bases between. This CDR3 has 18 residues. Germline V lookup: CDR1 MNHEY, CDR2 SMNVEV (reference sequence). The CDR3 DNA is TGTGCCAGTAAATCACGGGGGTCTAGCGACTCGAGGGGAGAGACCCAGTACTTC. Its protein is CASKSRGSSDSRGETQYF.

The CDR3 protein is CASSLAGRGELFF. Here the CDR3 DNA reads TGTGCCAGCAGCTTAGCGGGGCGGGGGGAGCTGTTTTTT. The rearrangement joins TRBV11-2 to TRBJ2-2, with D tentatively TRBD1 or TRBD2 (5 bases each). Germline V gives CDR1 SGHAT, CDR2 FQNNGV. CDR3 length equals 13 residues. The V end was cut by 1 base, the J end by 8 bases, with 8 bases between.

This clone was seen a few times. V and J are TRBV2 and TRBJ1-5, with 7 positions matching TRBD1. There are 14 residues in the CDR3. Germline lookup yields CDR1 SNHLY and CDR2 FYNNEI. Trimming removed 6 bases from V and 6 bases from J; junction bases left unmatched: 8. The CDR3 spells CASRGTGASQPQHF. The CDR3 coding sequence is TGTGCCAGCAGGGGCACAGGGGCGAGTCAGCCCCAGCATTTT.

The CDR3 bases are TGTGCCAGCAGCCCACAGGGGTCGACTAGCGGGAGTCTCTGGTTCTTC. Its translation: CASSPQGSTSGSLWFF. The genes are TRBV5-4 and TRBJ2-1; 12 positions agree with TRBD2. This CDR3 is 16 amino acids long. Unmatched junction bases numbered 17, after V lost 4 bases and J lost 15 bases. Germline CDR1 reads SGHNT; CDR2 reads YYREEE (reference sequence).

The chain couples TRBV11-2 to TRBJ1-4, with D maybe TRBD1 (5 bases). Between the trimmed V and J ends, which lost 5 bases and 2 bases, there was a span of 15 bases. Germline-derived CDR1 and CDR2 are SGHAT and FQNNGV. This CDR3 region has 16 residues. The CDR3 sequence is CASSNGRGSTNEKLFF. Written as DNA, the CDR3 is TGTGCCAGCAGCAATGGTAGGGGATCGACTAATGAAAAACTGTTTTTT.